The 30 T cell receptor beta chains listed next were all sequenced from one sample in a study of regulatory dendritic cells for organ transplantation. The data were produced by immunoSEQ multiplex PCR, yet TCRdb's version contains in-frame clones alone and is incomplete. The sample holds some 5,700 clones; around 62% are singletons and the top ten take approximately 10%. Input material: memory CD8+ T cells from blood. Subset of the sample: CD45RO+ memory T cells. These receptors all come from a human donor in good health.

The rearrangement links TRBV6-5 to TRBJ2-3; possible D gene TRBD2, 5 bases. The V end was cut by 3 bases, the J end by 0 bases, with 10 bases between. The CDR3 loop spans 15 amino acids. In germline, CDR1 is MNHEY, CDR2 SVGAGI. In nucleotides, the CDR3 is TGTGCCAGCAGTTATTACGGCGGGAGCACAGATACGCAGTATTTT. Its translation is CASSYYGGSTDTQYF.

The chain links TRBV9 to TRBJ1-6, with a weak D call TRBD1 (5 bases). V was clipped by 4 bases and J by 9 bases, with 23 bases between them. Germline CDR1 reads SGDLS; CDR2 reads YYNGEE. The CDR3 contains 17 residues. As DNA, the CDR3 is TGTGCCAGCAGCCCAGACGAAGGACAAGGGATCGGTTCACCCCTCCACTTT. Translating gives CASSPDEGQGIGSPLHF.

The chain recombines TRBV5-1 with TRBJ2-2; TRBD1 agrees at 11 bases. The CDR3 covers 19 residues. The junction had 7 bases not matched to a gene; V was cut back by 0 bases and J by 0 bases. Looked up from germline, CDR1 is SGHRS and CDR2 is YFSETQ. CDR3 nucleotides: TGCGCCAGCAGCTTGGGGGACAGGGGGTTCCTAACGAACACCGGGGAGCTGTTTTTT. Amino acids: CASSLGDRGFLTNTGELFF.

The chain recombines TRBV15 with TRBJ2-3; 13 nucleotides align to TRBD2. V lost 5 bases, J lost 6 bases, and 5 bases stayed unmatched. CDR3 length: 15 residues. Germline V gene lookup returns CDR1 LNHNV and CDR2 YYDKDF (reference sequence). The chain's CDR3 is CATSGTSGVGDTQYF. For the CDR3, the DNA is TGTGCCACCAGCGGGACTAGCGGGGTGGGGGATACGCAGTATTTT.

CDR3 loop: CASSEVLAGHPYNEQFF. The CDR3 bases are TGTGCCAGCAGTGAAGTGTTAGCGGGGCACCCTTACAATGAGCAGTTCTTC. This rearrangement joins TRBV6-1 to TRBJ2-1; 8 nucleotides line up with TRBD2. CDR1 MNHNS and CDR2 SASEGT come from the germline V gene. CDR3 length: 17 residues. With V trimmed by 1 base and J by 4 bases, 9 bases remained unmatched.

In this sample, this clone is medium-sized. In the same sample, other DNA sequences code for this CDR3. V gene TRBV5-1 combines with J gene TRBJ1-1, with D perhaps TRBD1 (5 bases). With 0 bases removed from V and 3 bases from J, the gap between germline ends came to 9 bases. CDR1 is SGHRS and CDR2 is YFSETQ in the germline V gene. This CDR3 contains 14 residues. Here the CDR3 DNA reads TGCGCCAGCAGCTTGGCCGGGGGGTACACTGAAGCTTTCTTT. This codes for CASSLAGGYTEAFF.

The chain carries TRBV6-4 and TRBJ1-6; TRBD1 aligns across 9 bases. J lost 10 bases, V lost 8 bases, and 6 bases had no gene match. This CDR3 has 13 residues. Germline CDR1 reads MRHNA; CDR2 reads SNTAGT. CDR3 nucleotide sequence: TGTGCCAGCGCGCGGGACAGGGTCTCACCCCTCCACTTT. The encoded protein is CASARDRVSPLHF.

This rearrangement joins TRBV11-2 to TRBJ2-3, with a tentative D call TRBD1 (6 bases). Between the trimmed V and J ends, which lost 5 bases and 0 bases, there was a span of 21 bases. There are 18 residues in the CDR3. CDR1 and CDR2 from the germline V gene are SGHAT and FQNNGV. DNA of the CDR3: TGTGCCAGCAGCCCGGGACACCCATCCGAGACTAGCACAGATACGCAGTATTTT. This gives the protein CASSPGHPSETSTDTQYF.

The rearrangement links TRBV7-2 to TRBJ1-1; TRBD1 matches 8 bases. V lost 0 bases and J lost 10; bases outside the gene matches: 7. The CDR3 contains 14 residues. Germline-derived CDR1 and CDR2 are SGHTA and FQGNSA. For the CDR3, the DNA is TGTGCCAGCAGCTTAGCGGGGGACAGGAAAACAGCTTTCTTT. It is translated as CASSLAGDRKTAFF.

This clone has just a few counts. V gene TRBV10-3 combines with J gene TRBJ2-5; 12 bases align to TRBD2. The germline CDR1 and CDR2 sequences are ENHRY and SYGVKD. The CDR3 is 16 amino acids. V trimming: 3 bases; J trimming: 2 bases; junction bases outside the gene matches: 4. In DNA, the CDR3 is TGTGCCATCAGTGAACTAGCGGGGGGTCATCAAGAGACCCAGTACTTC. Translation: CAISELAGGHQETQYF.

The genes are TRBV11-3 and TRBJ2-1, with 9 positions matching TRBD1. The CDR3 consists of 17 residues. Germline assignment: CDR1 SGHNT and CDR2 YENEEA. V lost 0 bases and J lost 4; bases outside the gene matches: 7. The CDR3 region has the DNA TGTGCCAGCAGCTTAGATCCCCGGGACAGGGTTTACAATGAGCAGTTCTTC. Translated, it gives CASSLDPRDRVYNEQFF.

The J gene is TRBJ2-1, the V gene TRBV5-6, with D possibly being TRBD1 (6 bases). Trimming stripped 5 bases from V and 4 bases from J, with 10 bases between. Germline assignment: CDR1 SGHDT and CDR2 YYEEEE. The CDR3 length is 13 residues. The CDR3: CASSGQSYNEQFF. DNA of the CDR3: TGTGCCAGCAGTGGACAGTCGTACAATGAGCAGTTCTTC.

This clone was observed a single time. The chain's CDR3 is CASSGRDNSYEQYF. The CDR3 DNA is TGTGCCAGCAGCGGACGGGACAACTCCTACGAGCAGTACTTC. The V call is TRBV9, the J call TRBJ2-7; perhaps TRBD1 as D (6 bases). The CDR3 spans 14 residues. Per germline, CDR1 SGDLS and CDR2 YYNGEE. Between the trimmed V and J ends, which lost 3 bases and 0 bases, there was a span of 10 bases. The whole variable domain, remainder taken from reference TRBV9 and TRBJ2-7, is DSGVTQTPKHLITATGQRVTLRCSPRSGDLSVYWYQQSLDQGLQFLIQYYNGEERAKGNILERFSAQQFPDLHSELNLSSLELGDSALYFCASSGRDNSYEQYFGPGTRLTVT.

The V call is TRBV6-1, the J call TRBJ2-5, with 8 bases matching TRBD2. V lost 1 base and J lost 2; bases outside the gene matches: 3. Germline V CDR1 and CDR2: MNHNS, SASEGT. The CDR3 runs 15 residues. Here the CDR3 DNA reads TGTGCCAGCAGTGAAGTGTCGGGGGGGCAAGAGACCCAGTACTTC. Translating gives CASSEVSGGQETQYF.

This clone occurred a few times. This chain joins TRBV2 and TRBJ2-7, with D perhaps matching TRBD2 (5 bases). Trimming took off 8 bases at V and 6 bases at J, with 8 bases between the two ends. This CDR3 has 10 residues. Germline loops: CDR1 SNHLY, CDR2 FYNNEI. CDR3 residues: CASEGTEQYF. Here the CDR3 DNA reads TGTGCCAGCGAGGGTACCGAGCAGTACTTC.

This rearrangement joins TRBV4-3 to TRBJ2-1; 8 bases are shared with TRBD2. CDR1 and CDR2 (germline): LGHNA, YSLEER. The CDR3 covers 17 residues. The J segment lost 2 bases and the V segment lost 0 bases, leaving 6 bases of the junction unmatched. The DNA for the CDR3 is TGCGCCAGCAGCCAAGATAGAACGGGGGGGCCCTACAATGAGCAGTTCTTC. As protein: CASSQDRTGGPYNEQFF.

This clone was seen more than once but under ten times. The chain couples TRBV11-3 to TRBJ1-6, with D possibly TRBD1 on 6 matching bases. The V gene lost 2 bases and the J gene lost 5 bases, with 10 bases spanning the gap. This CDR3 is built from 15 residues. Germline CDR1 SGHNT, CDR2 YENEEA. The CDR3 DNA sequence: TGTGCCAGCAGCTTAAGGGGACAAGATAATTCACCCCTCCACTTT. It specifies CASSLRGQDNSPLHF.

This clone was detected only a few times. The chain couples TRBV4-1 to TRBJ2-1; the match to TRBD2 covers 7 bases. This CDR3 comprises 15 residues. V was pared by 1 base and J by 3 bases, with 3 bases of the junction left unmatched. Germline CDR1 MGHRA, CDR2 YSYEKL. Here the CDR3 DNA reads TGCGCCAGCAGCCAAGGGTCGGGAGGCTACAATGAGCAGTTCTTC. Translated, it gives CASSQGSGGYNEQFF.

Points on this clone: Other DNA sequences in this specimen translate into the identical CDR3. This chain joins TRBV10-3 and TRBJ2-7; TRBD1 matches 7 bases. Germline CDR1 is ENHRY and CDR2 is SYGVKD. With 0 bases clipped from V and 2 bases from J, the junction kept 4 bases outside the gene matches. The CDR3 consists of 15 residues. The CDR3: CAISESSGGTYEQYF. In DNA, the CDR3 is TGTGCCATCAGTGAGTCGTCAGGGGGTACCTACGAGCAGTACTTC.

The rearrangement links TRBV4-1 to TRBJ2-7, with 7 positions matching TRBD1. This CDR3 is built from 16 residues. In germline, CDR1 is MGHRA, CDR2 YSYEKL. The V and J ends lost 0 bases and 2 bases, in that order; junction bases with no gene match: 7. The CDR3, as DNA: TGCGCCAGCAGCCAAGATTGGCCAGGGGGTGCCTACGAGCAGTACTTC. Translated: CASSQDWPGGAYEQYF.

The chain carries TRBV5-6 and TRBJ2-3; D is unresolved. CDR3 size: 12 residues. Germline V gives CDR1 SGHDT, CDR2 YYEEEE. Trimming shortened V by 5 bases and J by 4 bases, and 8 bases separated the two germline ends. The CDR3 DNA reads as TGTGCCAGCAGTCCTTTATCAGATACGCAGTATTTT. Encoded protein: CASSPLSDTQYF.

CDR3 region: CASSLGTGITGELFF. The CDR3 nucleotides read TGTGCCAGCAGTCTCGGGACAGGGATCACCGGGGAGCTGTTTTTT. J is TRBJ2-2 and V is TRBV6-5; 9 nucleotides match TRBD1. Germline values: CDR1 MNHEY, CDR2 SVGAGI. CDR3 length: 15 amino acids. Trimming at V came to 5 bases and at J to 4 bases, leaving 5 bases not matched to a gene.

The table lists this clone with a few counts. This chain links TRBV9 with TRBJ2-1, with 7 positions matching TRBD1. With V trimmed by 7 bases and J by 3 bases, 4 bases remained unmatched. The CDR3 runs 13 residues. Germline lookup yields CDR1 SGDLS and CDR2 YYNGEE. CDR3 DNA sequence: TGTGCCAGCGAGGACAGGAACTACAATGAGCAGTTCTTC. Protein sequence: CASEDRNYNEQFF.

CDR3 bases: TGTGCCTGGAGTCTCCCGACAGTGGGAAACTATGGCTACACCTTC. It encodes CAWSLPTVGNYGYTF. The chain couples TRBV30 to TRBJ1-2; possibly TRBD1 for D (5 bases). CDR3 length: 15 amino acids. V gave up 2 bases and J gave up 2 bases, with 15 bases separating them. Germline values: CDR1 GTSNPN, CDR2 SVGIG (reference sequence).

The CDR3 DNA sequence: TGCGCCAGCAGCCAAGATATAGCAACTAATGAAAAACTGTTTTTT. Translating gives CASSQDIATNEKLFF. V usage is TRBV4-3 and J usage is TRBJ1-4; no firm D call. In germline, CDR1 is LGHNA, CDR2 YSLEER. V was trimmed by 0 bases and J by 0 bases, leaving 5 bases between them. CDR3 size: 15 residues.

In this sample, this clone turned up a few times. CDR3 sequence (DNA): TGCGCCAGCGGTTCGACAGTATCCCACGAGCAGTACTTC. Translated: CASGSTVSHEQYF. This chain joins TRBV5-1 and TRBJ2-7; perhaps TRBD1 as D (5 bases). Per the germline V gene, CDR1 is SGHRS and CDR2 is YFSETQ. V dropped 7 bases and J dropped 5 bases, with 16 bases sitting between them. This CDR3 is 13 amino acids long.

Only a few counts were recorded for this clone. The J gene is TRBJ2-5, the V gene TRBV4-1; 7 bases align to TRBD1. This CDR3 is built from 15 residues. In germline, CDR1 is MGHRA, CDR2 YSYEKL. V dropped 0 bases and J dropped 5; count of bases not matched to a gene: 6. The CDR3 region is CASSQEDRVRETQYF. CDR3 sequence (DNA): TGCGCCAGCAGCCAAGAAGACAGGGTGAGGGAGACCCAGTACTTC.

This sequence joins TRBV6-1 and TRBJ1-5; 7 bases are a match to TRBD1. The CDR3 totals 15 residues. Germline values: CDR1 MNHNS, CDR2 SASEGT. V gave up 8 bases and J gave up 6 bases; unmatched junction bases: 13. CDR3 coding DNA: TGTGCCAGCGATGGTTGGTACAGGGGTCGTCAGCCCCAGCATTTT. Translating it yields CASDGWYRGRQPQHF.

This chain connects TRBV9 to TRBJ2-3; 10 bases align to TRBD2. After removal of 0 bases from V and 7 bases from J, the junction contained 8 bases not matched to a gene. Germline lookup yields CDR1 SGDLS and CDR2 YYNGEE. This CDR3 comprises 16 residues. The CDR3 sequence is CASSVGSGGASNTQYF. The CDR3 DNA reads as TGTGCCAGCAGCGTAGGAAGCGGGGGGGCTTCGAATACGCAGTATTTT.

This sequence joins TRBV13 and TRBJ2-2; tentative D call: TRBD2 (6 bases). The CDR3 extends over 18 amino acids. The V end lost 5 bases, the J end lost 0 bases, and 19 bases lay between the germline ends. Germline V CDR1 and CDR2: PRHDT, FYEKMQ (reference sequence). The DNA for the CDR3 is TGTGCCAGCAGCACGGGACCCCTAGGCGGGGCGAACACCGGGGAGCTGTTTTTT. Its translation: CASSTGPLGGANTGELFF.